These T cell receptor beta chains were read from a single sample in a study of blood T cell repertoires in COVID-19. The table came from immunoSEQ multiplex PCR; TCRdb's copy has only in-frame clones and leaves some out. The sample holds roughly 300,000 clones, over 75% seen once. The sequencing sample was made of peripheral blood. These receptors came from a woman aged 45-60 years who had recovered from COVID-19. Each CDR3 is given with its conserved first and last residue. The order of the fields is clone size, V gene, D gene, J gene, CDR3 protein, CDR3 DNA. The D gene is left open where the match is weak. The size of a clone is reported for some rows only, either as once, few or many, or as a class for expanded clones.

clone_size: NA; v_call: TRBV29-1; d_call: TRBD2; j_call: TRBJ2-3; cdr3_aa: CSVEPSGGGTDTQYF; cdr3_nt: TGCAGCGTTGAACCTTCGGGGGGGGGCACAGATACGCAGTATTTT
clone_size: NA; v_call: TRBV7-9; d_call: TRBD1; j_call: TRBJ1-1; cdr3_aa: CASSPTGINTEAFF; cdr3_nt: TGTGCCAGCAGCCCGACAGGGATTAACACTGAAGCTTTCTTT
clone_size: NA; v_call: TRBV5-1; d_call: TRBD2; j_call: TRBJ2-1; cdr3_aa: CASSLGTARGGVGNEQFF; cdr3_nt: TGCGCCAGCAGCTTAGGGACTGCCCGGGGGGGTGTAGGCAATGAGCAGTTCTTC
clone_size: NA; v_call: TRBV4-1; d_call: NA; j_call: TRBJ2-3; cdr3_aa: CASSQSRNTDTQYF; cdr3_nt: TGCGCCAGCAGCCAAAGTAGAAACACAGATACGCAGTATTTT
clone_size: NA; v_call: TRBV6-5; d_call: NA; j_call: TRBJ2-5; cdr3_aa: CATTPGRGYETQYF; cdr3_nt: TGTGCCACGACCCCTGGCAGGGGTTATGAGACCCAGTACTTC
clone_size: NA; v_call: TRBV5-5; d_call: TRBD2; j_call: TRBJ2-1; cdr3_aa: CASSLSGISYNEQFF; cdr3_nt: TGTGCCAGCAGCTTGAGCGGGATCTCCTACAATGAGCAGTTCTTC
clone_size: NA; v_call: TRBV19; d_call: NA; j_call: TRBJ1-6; cdr3_aa: CASSTGSMDNSPLHF; cdr3_nt: TGTGCCAGTAGTACCGGGTCTATGGATAATTCACCCCTCCACTTT
clone_size: NA; v_call: TRBV6-5; d_call: NA; j_call: TRBJ1-3; cdr3_aa: CASSTRGGGNTIYF; cdr3_nt: TGTGCCAGCAGTACAAGAGGGGGTGGAAACACCATATATTTT
clone_size: NA; v_call: TRBV7-2; d_call: NA; j_call: TRBJ1-4; cdr3_aa: CASSLYGGEKLFF; cdr3_nt: TGTGCCAGCAGCTTATACGGAGGGGAAAAACTGTTTTTT
clone_size: NA; v_call: TRBV10-3; d_call: TRBD2; j_call: TRBJ2-7; cdr3_aa: CAISDLRGGEGEQYF; cdr3_nt: TGTGCCATCAGTGATCTACGGGGAGGGGAGGGCGAGCAGTACTTC
clone_size: NA; v_call: TRBV13; d_call: TRBD2; j_call: TRBJ2-3; cdr3_aa: CASSWTPGSLAGGLVDTQYF; cdr3_nt: TGTGCCAGCAGCTGGACCCCGGGTTCACTAGCGGGAGGACTTGTAGATACGCAGTATTTT
clone_size: NA; v_call: TRBV29-1; d_call: TRBD2; j_call: TRBJ2-1; cdr3_aa: CSVLGTSGTSGNEQFF; cdr3_nt: TGCAGCGTTCTCGGGACTAGCGGGACCTCGGGAAATGAGCAGTTCTTC
clone_size: NA; v_call: TRBV21-1; d_call: NA; j_call: TRBJ2-5; cdr3_aa: CASSKGVWGQQETQYF; cdr3_nt: TGTGCCAGCAGCAAAGGGGTATGGGGCCAACAAGAGACCCAGTACTTC
clone_size: NA; v_call: TRBV9; d_call: NA; j_call: TRBJ1-4; cdr3_aa: CASSNTGRRSEKLFF; cdr3_nt: TGTGCCAGCAGCAATACAGGGCGGCGGAGTGAAAAACTGTTTTTT
clone_size: few; v_call: TRBV6-5; d_call: TRBD1; j_call: TRBJ1-5; cdr3_aa: CASSPDRGYNQPQHF; cdr3_nt: TGTGCCAGCAGTCCCGACAGGGGTTACAATCAGCCCCAGCATTTT
clone_size: NA; v_call: TRBV7-2; d_call: TRBD1; j_call: TRBJ2-7; cdr3_aa: CASSSETDRGLYGQYF; cdr3_nt: TGTGCCAGCAGCTCTGAGACGGACAGGGGGCTATACGGGCAGTACTTC
clone_size: NA; v_call: TRBV27; d_call: NA; j_call: TRBJ1-2; cdr3_aa: CASSQGVRGYTF; cdr3_nt: TGTGCCAGCAGTCAAGGGGTTCGTGGCTACACCTTC
clone_size: NA; v_call: TRBV28; d_call: TRBD1; j_call: TRBJ2-7; cdr3_aa: CASSFWDRSYEQYF; cdr3_nt: TGTGCCAGCAGTTTTTGGGACAGATCTTACGAGCAGTACTTC
clone_size: NA; v_call: TRBV6-5; d_call: TRBD2; j_call: TRBJ2-1; cdr3_aa: CASSPGLSIYNEQFF; cdr3_nt: TGTGCCAGCAGCCCGGGACTATCCATTTACAATGAGCAGTTCTTC
clone_size: NA; v_call: TRBV2; d_call: TRBD2; j_call: TRBJ2-7; cdr3_aa: CASSWTSGRDEQYF; cdr3_nt: TGTGCCAGCAGCTGGACTAGCGGTCGTGACGAGCAGTACTTC
clone_size: NA; v_call: TRBV14; d_call: TRBD2; j_call: TRBJ2-5; cdr3_aa: CASSQDSIGTSGQETQYF; cdr3_nt: TGTGCCAGCAGCCAAGATTCCATTGGGACTAGCGGTCAAGAGACCCAGTACTTC
clone_size: NA; v_call: TRBV7-8; d_call: NA; j_call: TRBJ2-1; cdr3_aa: CASSSIVGGGLGEQFF; cdr3_nt: TGTGCCAGCAGCTCGATCGTGGGAGGGGGGCTTGGTGAGCAGTTCTTC
clone_size: NA; v_call: TRBV29-1; d_call: TRBD2; j_call: TRBJ2-1; cdr3_aa: CSVGGTHLNEQFF; cdr3_nt: TGCAGCGTGGGAGGGACTCATCTCAATGAGCAGTTCTTC
clone_size: NA; v_call: TRBV12-3/TRBV12-4; d_call: NA; j_call: TRBJ1-1; cdr3_aa: CASSTRVWTEAFF; cdr3_nt: TGTGCCAGCAGTACCAGGGTTTGGACTGAAGCTTTCTTT
clone_size: NA; v_call: TRBV29-1; d_call: NA; j_call: TRBJ2-4; cdr3_aa: CSVEIGRTNIQYF; cdr3_nt: TGCAGCGTTGAGATTGGCCGTACAAACATTCAGTACTTC
clone_size: NA; v_call: TRBV10-3; d_call: TRBD2; j_call: TRBJ2-3; cdr3_aa: CAISLAGITDTQYF; cdr3_nt: TGTGCCATCAGCCTAGCGGGGATCACAGATACGCAGTATTTT
clone_size: NA; v_call: TRBV12-3/TRBV12-4; d_call: TRBD2; j_call: TRBJ2-1; cdr3_aa: CATRLAGDNEQFF; cdr3_nt: TGTGCCACCCGACTAGCGGGAGACAATGAGCAGTTCTTC
clone_size: many; v_call: TRBV30; d_call: NA; j_call: TRBJ1-2; cdr3_aa: CAWSRAGTDGRGYTF; cdr3_nt: TGTGCCTGGAGTAGAGCGGGGACCGACGGCCGGGGCTACACCTTC
clone_size: NA; v_call: TRBV19; d_call: NA; j_call: TRBJ1-5; cdr3_aa: CASSIPGTGNQPQHF; cdr3_nt: TGTGCCAGTAGTATACCGGGAACGGGCAATCAGCCCCAGCATTTT
clone_size: NA; v_call: TRBV28; d_call: TRBD1; j_call: TRBJ2-7; cdr3_aa: CASSLSGQGSSYEQYF; cdr3_nt: TGTGCCAGCAGTTTATCGGGACAGGGGTCATCCTACGAGCAGTACTTC
clone_size: NA; v_call: TRBV28; d_call: TRBD2; j_call: TRBJ2-3; cdr3_aa: CASSLTAGGTDTQYF; cdr3_nt: TGTGCCAGCTCTTTGACAGCGGGGGGCACAGATACGCAGTATTTT
clone_size: NA; v_call: TRBV19; d_call: NA; j_call: TRBJ1-2; cdr3_aa: CASSMQFLQGTNYGYTF; cdr3_nt: TGTGCCAGTAGTATGCAATTTTTACAGGGAACCAACTATGGCTACACCTTC
clone_size: few; v_call: TRBV7-2; d_call: TRBD1; j_call: TRBJ1-5; cdr3_aa: CASSQTGVQPQHF; cdr3_nt: TGTGCCAGCAGCCAGACAGGGGTTCAGCCCCAGCATTTT
clone_size: NA; v_call: TRBV12-3/TRBV12-4; d_call: TRBD1; j_call: TRBJ1-1; cdr3_aa: CASSPRQGWVAFF; cdr3_nt: TGTGCCAGCAGTCCTAGACAGGGCTGGGTTGCTTTCTTT
clone_size: NA; v_call: TRBV20-1; d_call: NA; j_call: TRBJ2-1; cdr3_aa: CSARHLAEQFF; cdr3_nt: TGCAGTGCTAGGCATTTGGCTGAGCAGTTCTTC
clone_size: NA; v_call: TRBV2; d_call: NA; j_call: TRBJ1-2; cdr3_aa: CASGGLGAYGGYTF; cdr3_nt: TGTGCCAGCGGGGGATTGGGGGCCTACGGCGGCTACACCTTC